The 13 T cell receptor beta chains below all came from one sample that was sequenced in a study of blood T cell repertoires in COVID-19 (dated by TCRdb to about 2020). Library preparation used the immunoSEQ multiplex PCR assay. What TCRdb holds here is the immuneACCESS table cut down to in-frame rearrangements. Part of the clones is not present; checked against another copy, under half of the missing clones reflect an unresolved V gene, and the others are unexplained. Recorded for this sample are a few hundred thousand clones; about nine tenths of them occurred a single time. Clones ranked in the top ten supply approximately 2% of the sample. Sequences were obtained from peripheral blood. The receptors come from a woman aged 25 to 39 with COVID-19, enrolled during active disease.

The rearrangement joins TRBV15 to TRBJ2-7; 7 nucleotides line up with TRBD2. The CDR3 sequence is 14 residues long. V shed 0 bases, J shed 4 bases, and the junction held 3 bases outside the gene matches. Germline V gene data show CDR1 as LNHNV and CDR2 as YYDKDF (reference sequence). The CDR3 region is CATSREVRGYEQYF. The DNA of the CDR3 is TGTGCCACCAGCAGAGAGGTGCGGGGGTACGAGCAGTACTTC.

This chain connects TRBV7-2 to TRBJ1-2; TRBD1 aligns across 12 bases. Germline values: CDR1 SGHTA, CDR2 FQGNSA. With V trimmed by 8 bases and J by 7 bases, 5 bases remained unmatched. CDR3 length: 13 amino acids. CDR3 sequence: CASRGDRGPGYTF. Here the CDR3 DNA reads TGTGCCAGCCGGGGGGACAGGGGGCCTGGCTACACCTTC.

This chain uses TRBV23-1 with TRBJ1-2; tentative D call: TRBD1 (6 bases). TRBV23-1 is placed among ORFs of uncertain function. The CDR3 loop spans 15 amino acids. The V and J ends lost 6 bases and 5 bases respectively, with 19 bases between them. The CDR3 bases are TGCGCCAGCAGCCCTCCTTACAGGGTCGGATATGGCTACACCTTC. Translated, it gives CASSPPYRVGYGYTF.

This clone was recorded once. J is TRBJ2-2 and V is TRBV5-1; TRBD2 aligns across 10 bases. The CDR3 is 16 residues long. V dropped 2 bases and J dropped 4; count of bases not matched to a gene: 5. In germline, CDR1 is SGHRS, CDR2 YFSETQ. CDR3 protein: CASSFGQRGGTGELFF. CDR3 DNA sequence: TGCGCCAGCAGCTTTGGCCAGCGGGGGGGCACCGGGGAGCTGTTTTTT. Full variable domain (remainder filled in from reference TRBV5-1 and TRBJ2-2): KAGVTQTPRYLIKTRGQQVTLSCSPISGHRSVSWYQQTPGQGLQFLFEYFSETQRNKGNFPGRFSGRQFSNSRSEMNVSTLELGDSALYLCASSFGQRGGTGELFFGEGSRLTVL.

The chain joins TRBV5-1 to TRBJ2-1; 12 positions match TRBD2. The CDR3 covers 15 residues. CDR1 and CDR2 (germline): SGHRS, YFSETQ. After removal of 0 bases from V and 8 bases from J, the junction contained 3 bases not matched to a gene. The CDR3 coding sequence is TGCGCCAGCAGCTTGGCGGCTAGCGGGAGGGATGAGCAGTTCTTC. Encoded protein: CASSLAASGRDEQFF. The full variable domain, with the rest looked up from reference TRBV5-1 and TRBJ2-1, is KAGVTQTPRYLIKTRGQQVTLSCSPISGHRSVSWYQQTPGQGLQFLFEYFSETQRNKGNFPGRFSGRQFSNSRSEMNVSTLELGDSALYLCASSLAASGRDEQFFGPGTRLTVL.

The rearrangement joins TRBV7-6 to TRBJ1-6; D is perhaps TRBD1 (6 bases). The CDR3 contains 14 residues. V lost 2 bases and J lost 9, with 11 bases in between. Germline CDR1 and CDR2: SGHVS and FNYEAQ. The CDR3 reads CASSLTGGSSPLHF. DNA of the CDR3: TGTGCCAGCAGCTTAACTGGGGGCAGTTCACCCCTCCACTTT.

This chain uses TRBV24-1 with TRBJ2-3; 10 bases are a match to TRBD2. There are 17 residues in the CDR3. The V and J ends lost 10 bases and 1 base, in that order; junction bases with no gene match: 13. The germline CDR1 and CDR2 sequences are KGHDR and SFDVKD. The CDR3 loop is CATPLSGGDIGTDTQYF. In DNA form, the CDR3 reads TGTGCCACTCCTTTGAGCGGGGGGGATATTGGCACAGATACGCAGTATTTT.

The table lists this clone with a count of one. The chain employs TRBV7-9 and TRBJ1-1; weak D call: TRBD1 (6 bases). Germline CDR1 is SEHNR and CDR2 is FQNEAQ (reference sequence). V lost 6 bases to trimming and J lost 4 bases, with 27 bases between them. CDR3 length equals 18 residues. The CDR3 coding sequence is TGTGCCAGCAGGGGACCCACTACACCGGGACAACGCAGCACTGAAGCTTTCTTT. It yields the protein CASRGPTTPGQRSTEAFF.

The genes are TRBV6-5 and TRBJ1-3; D is unclear. Germline CDR1 is MNHEY and CDR2 is SVGAGI. V lost 6 bases and J 0 bases, leaving 12 bases between the germline ends. The CDR3 is 15 residues long. CDR3 amino acids: CASRFQENSGNTIYF. The CDR3 DNA reads as TGTGCCAGCAGATTCCAGGAAAACTCTGGAAACACCATATATTTT.

This clone was detected only a few times. The genes are TRBV23-1 and TRBJ2-5; 7 positions agree with TRBD1. TRBV23-1 is marked as an open reading frame, function uncertain. The CDR3 length is 16 residues. J was trimmed by 0 bases and V by 1 base; bases with no gene match: 5. In nucleotides, the CDR3 is TGCGCCAGCAGTCAATTGGTACAGGGGTACCAAGAGACCCAGTACTTC. Its translation is CASSQLVQGYQETQYF.

This chain joins TRBV4-2 and TRBJ2-1; 7 nucleotides match TRBD1. The CDR3 is made up of 16 amino acids. V shed 2 bases and J 7 bases; nucleotides not matched to a gene: 11. Germline lookup yields CDR1 LGHNA and CDR2 YNFKEQ. The CDR3 loop reads CASSQPIKDRANEQFF. For the CDR3, the DNA is TGTGCCAGCAGCCAACCCATCAAAGACAGGGCAAATGAGCAGTTCTTC.

The V call is TRBV6-5, the J call TRBJ2-5; TRBD2 matches 9 bases. The CDR3 extends over 15 amino acids. Looked up from germline, CDR1 is MNHEY and CDR2 is SVGAGI. J gave up 5 bases and V 6 bases, and 10 bases lay outside the gene matches. The CDR3 DNA is TGTGCCAGCAGAAGCGGGGGGCCAGGTGGGGAGACCCAGTACTTC. The encoded protein is CASRSGGPGGETQYF.

The chain employs TRBV9 and TRBJ2-1; D is possibly TRBD1 (6 bases). Trimming took 2 bases from V and 9 from J, leaving 15 bases between them. CDR1 is SGDLS, CDR2 YYNGEE, per germline. The CDR3 spans 14 residues. The CDR3, as DNA: TGTGCCAGCAGCGTGGGCAGGGGCCTGGGTGAGCAGTTCTTC. This gives the protein CASSVGRGLGEQFF.